This entry lists 10 T cell receptor beta chains sequenced from one sample in a study of T cell repertoires in cytomegalovirus infection. One entry per CDR3 protein results from TCRdb running MiXCR on the reads. Counted here are hundreds of thousands of distinct CDR3 sequences, approximately 32% occurring once; the ten biggest clones make up over 10%. Their antigen targets remain unknown. Sequencing used cultured CD8+ T cells from PBMCs, obtained from culture after CMV antigen stimulation. The source is a human donor in good health (CMV status not recorded). Some clones in this sample may be carry-over from other donors' samples.

This chain joins TRBV7-8 and TRBJ1-2; a possible D gene is TRBD1 (6 bases). The V and J ends lost 7 bases and 6 bases respectively, with 21 bases between them. The germline CDR1 and CDR2 sequences are SGHVS and FQNEAQ. The CDR3 is made up of 15 amino acids. This chain's CDR3 is CASIPSIVRGDGYTF. The DNA for the CDR3 is TGTGCCAGCATCCCTAGTATTGTAAGGGGGGATGGCTACACCTTC.

Ten or more counts support this clonotype. The rearrangement links TRBV13 to TRBJ2-7; maybe TRBD1 (6 bases). The CDR3 length is 15 residues. The V end was cut by 0 bases, the J end by 0 bases, with 9 bases between. Germline V gives CDR1 PRHDT, CDR2 FYEKMQ (reference sequence). CDR3 bases: TGTGCCAGCAGCTTAGGCAGGGGTAGCTCCTACGAGCAGTACTTC. Translation: CASSLGRGSSYEQYF. Based on the CDR3 plus reference TRBV13 and TRBJ2-7, the full variable domain is AAGVIQSPRHLIKEKRETATLKCYPIPRHDTVYWYQQGPGQDPQFLISFYEKMQSDKGSIPDRFSAQQFSDYHSELNMSSLELGDSALYFCASSLGRGSSYEQYFGPGTRLTVT.

This clonotype occurred a few times. The DNA of the CDR3 is TGTGCCAGCAGCCCCTTCGGGAGAGGGCAGGGGAACACTGAAGCTTTCTTT. This sequence encodes CASSPFGRGQGNTEAFF. The chain uses TRBV11-2 and TRBJ1-1, with TRBD1 as a possible D gene (5 bases). Germline-derived CDR1 and CDR2 are SGHAT and FQNNGV. V lost 5 bases to trimming and J lost 1 base, with 20 bases between them. This CDR3 contains 17 residues.

The chain links TRBV27 to TRBJ2-4; maybe TRBD2 (5 bases). This CDR3 has 12 amino acids. In germline, CDR1 is MNHEY, CDR2 SMNVEV (reference sequence). V lost 8 bases and J 4 bases, leaving 9 bases between the germline ends. Here the CDR3 reads CASRGLKNIQYF. The CDR3 bases are TGTGCCAGCCGAGGGTTAAAAAACATTCAGTACTTC.

V is TRBV11-1 and J is TRBJ2-7, with D tentatively TRBD1 (6 bases). Germline V gene lookup returns CDR1 SGHAT and CDR2 FQDESV (reference sequence). The CDR3 spans 16 residues. V dropped 6 bases and J dropped 1 base, with 19 bases sitting between them. In nucleotides, the CDR3 is TGTGCCAGCAGTCCAATCCTGGGGGCCTCATCCTACGAGCAGTACGTC. As protein: CASSPILGASSYEQYV.

The rearrangement uses TRBV28 and TRBJ1-5, with D perhaps TRBD1 (5 bases). The CDR3 consists of 13 residues. The germline V gene has CDR1 MDHEN and CDR2 SYDVKM. V lost 7 bases, J lost 7 bases, and 14 bases lay in between. The CDR3, as DNA: TGTGCCAGCACCCCTGAGGGGAGACAGCCCCAGCATTTT. Its translation is CASTPEGRQPQHF.

This clonotype was seen a handful of times. The chain is built from TRBV15 and TRBJ2-7, with 9 positions matching TRBD1. Germline V gene data show CDR1 as LNHNV and CDR2 as YYDKDF (reference sequence). This CDR3 contains 13 residues. The V segment lost 5 bases and the J segment 3 bases; nucleotides outside the gene matches: 2. The DNA for the CDR3 is TGTGCCACCAGCTCGGACAGGGGCTACGAGCAGTACGTC. Its protein is CATSSDRGYEQYV.

Concerning this clonotype: The junction shows a germline mismatch at one end, possibly a read error. The J gene is TRBJ2-6, the V gene TRBV7-6; perhaps D is TRBD1 or TRBD2 (5 bases each). This CDR3 comprises 15 residues. CDR1 is SGHVS and CDR2 is FNYEAQ in the germline V gene. In nucleotides, the CDR3 is TGTGTCAGCACCTCTGGGACGCTAGGGGCCAACGTCCTGACTTTC. This codes for CVSTSGTLGANVLTF.

At least ten counts were recorded for this clonotype. This sequence joins TRBV29-1 and TRBJ1-1, with D unclear. CDR3 size: 11 residues. The V gene lost 3 bases and the J gene lost 6 bases, with 8 bases spanning the gap. CDR1 and CDR2 (germline): SQVTM, ANQGSEA. CDR3 region: CSVDLVAEAFF. DNA for the CDR3: TGCAGCGTTGATTTGGTAGCTGAAGCTTTCTTT.

This clonotype has ten or more counts. This chain connects TRBV7-2 to TRBJ1-2; the D is unclear. CDR3 size: 13 residues. Germline V CDR1 and CDR2: SGHTA, FQGNSA. Trimming took off 7 bases at V and 8 bases at J, with 17 bases between the two ends. The CDR3 nucleotides read TGTGCCAGCATCCGGACGCATTCAGAGGGCTACACCTTC. It yields the protein CASIRTHSEGYTF.